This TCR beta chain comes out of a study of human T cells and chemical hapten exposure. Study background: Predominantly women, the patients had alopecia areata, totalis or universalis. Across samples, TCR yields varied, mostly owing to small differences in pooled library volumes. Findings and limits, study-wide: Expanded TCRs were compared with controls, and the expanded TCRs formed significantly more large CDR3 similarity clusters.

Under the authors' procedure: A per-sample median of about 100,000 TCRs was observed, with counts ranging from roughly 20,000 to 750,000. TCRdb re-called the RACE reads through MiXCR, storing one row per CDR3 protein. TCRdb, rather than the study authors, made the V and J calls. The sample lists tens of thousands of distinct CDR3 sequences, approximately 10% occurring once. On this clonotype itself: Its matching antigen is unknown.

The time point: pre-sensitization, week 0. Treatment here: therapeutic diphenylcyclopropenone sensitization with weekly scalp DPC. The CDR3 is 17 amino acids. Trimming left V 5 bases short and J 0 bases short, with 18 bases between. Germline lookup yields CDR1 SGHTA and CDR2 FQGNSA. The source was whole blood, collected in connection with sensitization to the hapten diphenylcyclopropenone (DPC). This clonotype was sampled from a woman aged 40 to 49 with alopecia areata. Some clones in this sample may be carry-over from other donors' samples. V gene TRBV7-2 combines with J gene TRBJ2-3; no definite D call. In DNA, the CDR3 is TGTGCCAGCAGCCCTGTCGGCAGCGCATCTAGCACAGATACGCAGTATTTT. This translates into CASSPVGSASSTDTQYF.